A selection of T cell receptor beta chains follows, all from one sample in a study of T cell repertoires in cytomegalovirus infection. TCRdb reprocessed the reads with MiXCR, giving one entry per CDR3 protein. The table includes approximately 700,000 distinct CDR3 sequences, 35% detected once. Input material: PBMCs. The receptors come from a human donor in good health (CMV status not recorded). Some clones in this sample may be carry-over from other donors' samples. CDR3s include the opening cysteine and the closing phenylalanine or tryptophan. D genes are given only for firm matches. Size is stated for part of the rows, as once, few or many counts, or as a class when the clone is expanded.

D: -; V: TRBV28; size: -; J: TRBJ1-5; DNA: TGTGCCAGCAGCAAACGTGGTATTACTCAGCCCCAGCATTTT; CDR3: CASSKRGITQPQHF
D: -; V: TRBV7-6; size: many; J: TRBJ2-7; DNA: TGTGCCAGCAGCTCCCGCACCGGGGCCCTCTACGAGCAGTACTTC; CDR3: CASSSRTGALYEQYF
D: -; V: TRBV29-1; size: -; J: TRBJ1-1; DNA: TGCAGCGTTGAAGGGGGGACACGCGGGTCGGCTGAAGCTTTCTTT; CDR3: CSVEGGTRGSAEAFF
D: TRBD2; V: TRBV10-3; size: few; J: TRBJ2-5; DNA: TGTGCCACCCTCGGACTAGCGGGAGGGGGTTACCAAGAGACCCAGTACTTC; CDR3: CATLGLAGGGYQETQYF
D: -; V: TRBV6-8; size: -; J: TRBJ1-3; DNA: TGTGCCAGCAGTCCCCGGGGGGGAAATATTGGAAACACCATATATTTT; CDR3: CASSPRGGNIGNTIYF
D: -; V: TRBV19; size: -; J: TRBJ2-7; DNA: TGTGCCAGTAGTATGGGGACGGGCCCCTACGAGCAGTACTTC; CDR3: CASSMGTGPYEQYF
D: TRBD1; V: TRBV7-2; size: -; J: TRBJ2-7; DNA: TGTGCCAGCTCTGCCCGGGTGACAGGGGTCTCCCAGCAGTACTTC; CDR3: CASSARVTGVSQQYF
D: -; V: TRBV6-1; size: -; J: TRBJ1-5; DNA: TGTGCCAGCATGGGATCAGGGGCATATCAGCCCCAGCATTTT; CDR3: CASMGSGAYQPQHF
D: -; V: TRBV20-1; size: -; J: TRBJ2-1; DNA: TGCAGTGCGGGAGGCGGACCTTCCTACAATGAGCAGTTCTTC; CDR3: CSAGGGPSYNEQFF
D: -; V: TRBV11-2; size: -; J: TRBJ1-3; DNA: TGTGCCAGCAGCTTAGTAGCCGGGGCAGACTCTGGAAACACCATATATTTT; CDR3: CASSLVAGADSGNTIYF
D: -; V: TRBV12-3/TRBV12-4; size: few; J: TRBJ2-5; DNA: TGTGCCAGCAGCCTCGGGACGACCTTGTACCAAGAGACCCAGTACTTC; CDR3: CASSLGTTLYQETQYF
D: -; V: TRBV7-4; size: -; J: TRBJ2-7; DNA: TGTGCCAGCAGCTTAGTCGCAGGGTCGGACGAGCAGTACTTC; CDR3: CASSLVAGSDEQYF
D: -; V: TRBV5-6; size: -; J: TRBJ2-5; DNA: TGTGCCAGCAGCCACTATCGACATACGTACCAAGAGACCCAGTACTTC; CDR3: CASSHYRHTYQETQYF
D: -; V: TRBV7-3; size: -; J: TRBJ2-2; DNA: TGTGCCAGCAGCCCCCACGCGGTTACCGGGGAGCTGTTTTTT; CDR3: CASSPHAVTGELFF
D: TRBD1; V: TRBV2; size: few; J: TRBJ1-6; DNA: TGTGCCAGCAGTCGGGGACAGTATAATTCACCCCTCCACTTT; CDR3: CASSRGQYNSPLHF
D: -; V: TRBV12-3/TRBV12-4; size: few; J: TRBJ2-2; DNA: TGTGCCAGCAGTTTGAGGGGGGAGCTGTTTTTT; CDR3: CASSLRGELFF
D: TRBD1; V: TRBV7-9; size: many; J: TRBJ1-2; DNA: TGTGCCAGCAGCCTCCAGACAGGGCCCCGCGATTCACATGGCTACACCTTC; CDR3: CASSLQTGPRDSHGYTF
D: TRBD1; V: TRBV7-8; size: many; J: TRBJ1-2; DNA: TGTGCCAGCAGCTCACGGACAGGGGGCCCGGGCTATGGCTACACCTTC; CDR3: CASSSRTGGPGYGYTF
D: TRBD1; V: TRBV29-1; size: -; J: TRBJ1-2; DNA: TGCAGCGTAGCCACAGGGGGCGGTGGCTACACCTTC; CDR3: CSVATGGGGYTF
D: TRBD2; V: TRBV2; size: -; J: TRBJ2-3; DNA: TGTGCCAGCAGTGAGAGCGGGAGAGAAAGAGATACGCAGTATTTT; CDR3: CASSESGRERDTQYF